This is a list of T cell receptor beta chains from one sample in a study of T cell responses to AZD1222 COVID-19 vaccine. TCRdb's table, derived via immunoSEQ multiplex PCR, lists solely in-frame clones and lacks some. The sample holds 40,000 or so clones, over 70% seen once. The sample was peripheral blood, taken 28 days after the second AZD1222 dose. All receptors derive from an adult who received the AZD1222 COVID-19 vaccine. Each CDR3 is given with its conserved first and last residue. The order of the fields is V gene, D gene, J gene, clone size, CDR3 DNA, CDR3 protein. D genes are given only for firm matches. Only some rows state a clone size, as once, few, many or a class for expanded clones.

TRBV7-6	.	TRBJ2-1	.	TGTGCCAGCAGCCGGCAGGGGGGAACAGTAGTTACCTACAATGAGCAGTTCTTC	CASSRQGGTVVTYNEQFF
TRBV18	.	TRBJ1-3	.	TGTGCCAGCTCACCACGGGTGGTGGCCGGGCTTTCTGGAAACACCATATATTTT	CASSPRVVAGLSGNTIYF
TRBV27	.	TRBJ2-5	.	TGTGCCAGCAGTCCAGGGTCCTCCGCAATACGTGAGACCCAGTACTTC	CASSPGSSAIRETQYF
TRBV21-1	.	TRBJ2-7	few	TGTGCCAGCAGCCCACGGCCGAACGGGGGGGGCGGAGAGGACGAGCAGTACTTC	CASSPRPNGGGGEDEQYF
TRBV5-4	.	TRBJ1-4	.	TGTGCCAGCAGCTTGGACAGTCTTAATGAAAAACTGTTTTTT	CASSLDSLNEKLFF
TRBV7-6	TRBD1	TRBJ2-7	.	TGTGCCAGCAGCTTAGGGGGACAGGGGAACTCCTACGAGCAGTACTTC	CASSLGGQGNSYEQYF
TRBV7-3	.	TRBJ2-3	.	TGTGCCAGCAGCTTTACAGGGTCCGATACGCAGTATTTT	CASSFTGSDTQYF
TRBV19	.	TRBJ2-5	.	TGTGCCAGTAGTATAGATCCTTCTAGAAGGGAGACCCAGTACTTC	CASSIDPSRRETQYF
TRBV19	.	TRBJ1-4	.	TGTGCCAGTAGTAGTCCTGAAAAACTGTTTTTT	CASSSPEKLFF
TRBV28	.	TRBJ1-3	.	TGTGCCAGCAGGCCGCAAGGTGGAAACACCATATATTTT	CASRPQGGNTIYF
TRBV28	.	TRBJ2-3	.	TGTGCCAGCACGTTGGGCGGGACCTCCACAGATACGCAGTATTTT	CASTLGGTSTDTQYF
TRBV19	.	TRBJ1-1	.	TGTGCCAGTAGTCCGGGATCGGGTCTCCTCAACACTGAAGCTTTCTTT	CASSPGSGLLNTEAFF
TRBV7-3	.	TRBJ2-2	.	TGTGCCAGCAGCTTAGCTGCCTCAGGGGAGCTGTTTTTT	CASSLAASGELFF
TRBV19	.	TRBJ1-1	.	TGTGCCAGTAGTATTAGGGGAAGGGACACTGAAGCTTTCTTT	CASSIRGRDTEAFF
TRBV6-8	TRBD1	TRBJ1-5	.	TGTGCCAGCAGGCCCCGACAGGGACATCAGCCCCAGCATTTT	CASRPRQGHQPQHF
TRBV9	TRBD1	TRBJ1-1	.	TGTGCCAGCAGCGTAGGGACAGGGGGGACTGAAGCTTTCTTT	CASSVGTGGTEAFF
TRBV18	.	TRBJ1-2	.	TGTGCCAGCTCCATGGGGGACGGGGCTAACTATGGCTACACCTTC	CASSMGDGANYGYTF
TRBV15	TRBD1	TRBJ2-7	.	TGTGCCACCAGCAGAAGAAAGACAGGGAGCGAGCAGTACTTC	CATSRRKTGSEQYF
TRBV7-9	.	TRBJ2-2	.	TGTGCCAGCAGACGACAGGCCAACACCGGGGAGCTGTTTTTT	CASRRQANTGELFF
TRBV11-2	TRBD2	TRBJ2-2	few	TGTGCCAGCAGCGGAAGACTAGCGGTCAACACCGGGGAGCTGTTTTTT	CASSGRLAVNTGELFF
TRBV14	.	TRBJ2-7	.	TGTGCCAGCAGCTACGGGGGCCCCTACGAGCAGTACTTC	CASSYGGPYEQYF
TRBV3-1/TRBV3-2	.	TRBJ1-2	.	TGTGCCAGCAGCCAGGGAGCGACGGGCTACACCTTC	CASSQGATGYTF
TRBV15	.	TRBJ2-3	.	TGTGCCACCAGCTTTCCCAGGGGGGCCGCAGATACGCAGTATTTT	CATSFPRGAADTQYF
TRBV7-6	TRBD2	TRBJ2-1	.	TGTGCCAGCAGCTTAGATCAGGCTAGCGGATACAATGAGCAGTTCTTC	CASSLDQASGYNEQFF
TRBV28	TRBD1	TRBJ2-5	.	TGTGCCAGCACCCGCCGGGACAGGTCCCAAGAGACCCAGTACTTC	CASTRRDRSQETQYF
TRBV19	.	TRBJ1-5	.	TGTGCCAGTATAGGGGAGGGGTCTCAGCCCCAGCATTTT	CASIGEGSQPQHF
TRBV5-1	.	TRBJ1-6	.	TGCGCCAGCAGCCCGCCGGGACGGGAAAATTCACCCCTCCACTTT	CASSPPGRENSPLHF
TRBV19	TRBD1	TRBJ1-2	.	TGTGCCAGTAGCATGACAGGGGCGTTAGGCTACACCTTC	CASSMTGALGYTF
TRBV6-5	.	TRBJ1-1	few	TGTGCCAGCAGTTACCGGCAGGAGAACACTGAAGCTTTCTTT	CASSYRQENTEAFF
TRBV3-1/TRBV3-2	.	TRBJ1-1	.	TGTGCCAGCACAGCTATCCCGCAGGGTGAAGCTTTCTTT	CASTAIPQGEAFF
TRBV4-1	.	TRBJ1-2	medium-sized	TGCGCCAGCAGCCAAGAGCTGGGGGCGGGTCACTATGGCTACACCTTC	CASSQELGAGHYGYTF
TRBV19	.	TRBJ2-5	.	TGTGCCAGTAGTATAGAAGAGACCCAGTACTTC	CASSIEETQYF
TRBV7-3	.	TRBJ1-1	.	TGTGCCAGCAGCTCCCTGGGGGGCAGGGACACTGAAGCTTTCTTT	CASSSLGGRDTEAFF
TRBV7-9	TRBD2	TRBJ2-3	.	TGTGCCAGCAGCCGACTAGCGGCCACAGATACGCAGTATTTT	CASSRLAATDTQYF
TRBV5-1	TRBD2	TRBJ2-3	few	TGCGCCAGCAGCTTATGGCTAGCGGGGGTTAGCACAGATACGCAGTATTTT	CASSLWLAGVSTDTQYF
TRBV3-1/TRBV3-2	.	TRBJ1-2	.	TGTGCCAGCAGCCACTCGGTGGCAGTCTATGGCTACACCTTC	CASSHSVAVYGYTF
TRBV5-1	TRBD1	TRBJ1-2	.	TGCGCCAGCAGCTTGACAGGGGATAGCTATGGCTACACCTTC	CASSLTGDSYGYTF
TRBV3-1/TRBV3-2	.	TRBJ2-2	.	TGTGCCAGCCAGTCCGGGGTCAACACCGGGGAGCTGTTTTTT	CASQSGVNTGELFF
TRBV6-5	.	TRBJ1-2	.	TGTGCCAGCAGTTACTCGACGGTTCGGGGGAACTATGGCTACACCTTC	CASSYSTVRGNYGYTF
TRBV6-5	.	TRBJ1-5	once	TGTGCCAGTGTAAGATATAGCAATCAGCCCCAGCATTTT	CASVRYSNQPQHF
TRBV7-2	.	TRBJ1-4	.	TGTGCCAGCAGCCTTTACAGAGGCGGTAATGAAAAACTGTTTTTT	CASSLYRGGNEKLFF
TRBV19	TRBD2	TRBJ2-2	.	TGTGCCAGTAGTAGAAGCGGGGGGGGAAACACCGGGGAGCTGTTTTTT	CASSRSGGGNTGELFF
TRBV27	.	TRBJ2-2	.	TGTGCCAGCATCCAGAATTCGAACACCGGGGAGCTGTTTTTT	CASIQNSNTGELFF
TRBV3-1/TRBV3-2	.	TRBJ1-2	few	TGTGCCAGCAGCCGAAGGAGCTATGGCTACACCTTC	CASSRRSYGYTF
TRBV7-9	.	TRBJ1-1	.	TGTGCCAGCAGCTTATGGCAGAACACTGAAGCTTTCTTT	CASSLWQNTEAFF
TRBV10-3	.	TRBJ1-5	.	TGTGCCATCAGTGAATGGACCGGTCAGCCCCAGCATTTT	CAISEWTGQPQHF